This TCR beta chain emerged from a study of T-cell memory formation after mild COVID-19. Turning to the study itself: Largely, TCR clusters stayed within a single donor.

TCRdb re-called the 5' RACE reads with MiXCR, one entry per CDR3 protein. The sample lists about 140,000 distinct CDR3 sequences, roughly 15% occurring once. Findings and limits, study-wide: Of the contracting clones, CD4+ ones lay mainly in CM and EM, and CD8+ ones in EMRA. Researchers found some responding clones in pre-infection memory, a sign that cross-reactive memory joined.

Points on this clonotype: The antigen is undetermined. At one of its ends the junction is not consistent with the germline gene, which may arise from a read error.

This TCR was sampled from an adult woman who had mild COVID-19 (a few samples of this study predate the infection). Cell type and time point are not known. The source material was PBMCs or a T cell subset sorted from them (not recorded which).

Here the CDR3 reads CASREGRSNNSPLHF. The CDR3 DNA sequence: TGTGCCAGCAGGGAAGGCCGTTCTAATAATTCACCCCTCCACTTT. This sequence joins TRBV2 and TRBJ1-6; D not certain. The CDR3 contains 15 residues. The germline CDR1 and CDR2 sequences are SNHLY and FYNNEI.